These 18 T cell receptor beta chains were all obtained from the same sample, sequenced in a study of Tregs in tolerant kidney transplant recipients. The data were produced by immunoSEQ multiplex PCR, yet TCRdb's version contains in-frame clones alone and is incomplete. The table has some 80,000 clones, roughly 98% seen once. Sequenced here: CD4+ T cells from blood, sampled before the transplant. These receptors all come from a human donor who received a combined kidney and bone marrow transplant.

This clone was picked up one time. The CDR3 DNA reads TGTGCCACCAGCAGAGATCCCGTATCGAGCTCCTACAATGAGCAGTTCTTC. Encoded protein: CATSRDPVSSSYNEQFF. The chain couples TRBV15 to TRBJ2-1; D is ambiguous. The CDR3 runs 17 residues. V gave up 0 bases and J gave up 0 bases, with 12 bases separating them. Germline assignment: CDR1 LNHNV and CDR2 YYDKDF (reference sequence).

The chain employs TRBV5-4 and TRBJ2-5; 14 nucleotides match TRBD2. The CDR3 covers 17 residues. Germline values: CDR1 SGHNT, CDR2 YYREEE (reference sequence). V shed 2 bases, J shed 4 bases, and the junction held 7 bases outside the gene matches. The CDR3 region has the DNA TGTGCCAGCAGCTTCGGACTAGCGGGAGGAGTAGCAGAGACCCAGTACTTC. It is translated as CASSFGLAGGVAETQYF. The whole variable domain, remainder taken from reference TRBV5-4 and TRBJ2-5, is ETGVTQSPTHLIKTRGQQVTLRCSSQSGHNTVSWYQQALGQGPQFIFQYYREEENGRGNFPPRFSGLQFPNYSSELNVNALELDDSALYLCASSFGLAGGVAETQYFGPGTRLLVL.

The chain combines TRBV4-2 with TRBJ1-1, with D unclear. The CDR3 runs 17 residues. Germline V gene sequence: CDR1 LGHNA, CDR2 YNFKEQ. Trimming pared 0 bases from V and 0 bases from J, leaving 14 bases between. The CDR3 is CASSQDTGFGVNTEAFF. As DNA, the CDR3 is TGTGCCAGCAGCCAAGACACGGGGTTTGGGGTGAACACTGAAGCTTTCTTT.

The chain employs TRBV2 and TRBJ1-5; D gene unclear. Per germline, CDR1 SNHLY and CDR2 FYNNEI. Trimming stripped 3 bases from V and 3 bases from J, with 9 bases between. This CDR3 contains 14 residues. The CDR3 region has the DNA TGTGCCAGCAGTGAGGTCAGAAACAATCAGCCCCAGCATTTT. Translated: CASSEVRNNQPQHF. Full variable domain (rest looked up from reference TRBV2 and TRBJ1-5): EPEVTQTPSHQVTQMGQEVILRCVPISNHLYFYWYRQILGQKVEFLVSFYNNEISEKSEIFDDQFSVERPDGSNFTLKIRSTKLEDSAMYFCASSEVRNNQPQHFGDGTRLSIL.

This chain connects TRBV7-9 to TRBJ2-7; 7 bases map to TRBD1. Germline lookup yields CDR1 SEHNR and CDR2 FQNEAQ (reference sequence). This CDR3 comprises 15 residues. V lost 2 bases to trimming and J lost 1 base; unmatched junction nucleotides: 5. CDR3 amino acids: CASSLRRTGSYEQYF. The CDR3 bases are TGTGCCAGCAGCTTAAGGCGGACAGGTTCCTACGAGCAGTACTTC.

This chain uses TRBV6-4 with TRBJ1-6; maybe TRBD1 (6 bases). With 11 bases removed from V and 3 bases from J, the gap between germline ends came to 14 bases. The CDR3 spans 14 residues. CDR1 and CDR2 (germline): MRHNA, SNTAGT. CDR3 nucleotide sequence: TGTGCCGGGGACACCCAGGGCTATAATTCACCCCTCCACTTT. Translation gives CAGDTQGYNSPLHF.

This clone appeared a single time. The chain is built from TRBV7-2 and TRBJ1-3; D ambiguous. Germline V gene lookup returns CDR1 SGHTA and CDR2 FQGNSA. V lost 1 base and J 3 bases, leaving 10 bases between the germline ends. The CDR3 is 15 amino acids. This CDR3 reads CASSLGWGDGNTIYF. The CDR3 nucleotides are TGTGCCAGCAGCTTAGGGTGGGGAGATGGAAACACCATATATTTT.

DNA of the CDR3: TGTGCCAGCAGCCCCGTCGGGGGTCCGCGGCAGCCCCAGCATTTT. Its protein product is CASSPVGGPRQPQHF. This chain uses TRBV7-6 with TRBJ1-5; possibly TRBD1 for D (5 bases). The V and J ends lost 5 bases and 7 bases respectively, with 18 bases between them. Germline assignment: CDR1 SGHVS and CDR2 FNYEAQ. CDR3 length equals 15 residues.

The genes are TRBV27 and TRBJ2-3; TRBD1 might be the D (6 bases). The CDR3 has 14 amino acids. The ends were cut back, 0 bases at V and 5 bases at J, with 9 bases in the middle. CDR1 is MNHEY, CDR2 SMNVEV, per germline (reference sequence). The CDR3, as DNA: TGTGCCAGCAGTTTATCCCGACAGGTAGATACGCAGTATTTT. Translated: CASSLSRQVDTQYF.

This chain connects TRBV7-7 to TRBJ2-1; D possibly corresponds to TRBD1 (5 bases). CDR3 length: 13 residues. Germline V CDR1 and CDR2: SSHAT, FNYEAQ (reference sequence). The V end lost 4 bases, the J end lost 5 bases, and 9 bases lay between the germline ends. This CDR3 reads CASSYDRDNEQFF. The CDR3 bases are TGTGCCAGCAGCTACGACAGAGACAATGAGCAGTTCTTC.

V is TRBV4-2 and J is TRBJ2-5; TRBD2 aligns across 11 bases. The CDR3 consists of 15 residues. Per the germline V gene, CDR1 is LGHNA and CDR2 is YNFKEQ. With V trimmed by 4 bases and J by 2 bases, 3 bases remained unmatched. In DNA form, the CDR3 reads TGTGCCAGCAGCCGACTAGCGGGGACACAAGAGACCCAGTACTTC. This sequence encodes CASSRLAGTQETQYF.

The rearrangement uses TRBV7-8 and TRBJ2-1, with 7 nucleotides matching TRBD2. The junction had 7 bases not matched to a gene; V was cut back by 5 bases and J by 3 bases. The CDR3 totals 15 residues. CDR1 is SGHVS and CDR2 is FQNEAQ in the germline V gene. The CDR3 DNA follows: TGTGCCAGCAGCCGTAGCGGGCCGAGCTACAATGAGCAGTTCTTC. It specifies CASSRSGPSYNEQFF.

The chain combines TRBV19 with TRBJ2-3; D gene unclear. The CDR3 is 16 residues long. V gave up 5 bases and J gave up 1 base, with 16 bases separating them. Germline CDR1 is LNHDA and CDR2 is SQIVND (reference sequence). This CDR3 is CASSFLSPEGTDTQYF. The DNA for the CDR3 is TGTGCCAGTAGTTTCCTCAGCCCAGAGGGCACAGATACGCAGTATTTT.

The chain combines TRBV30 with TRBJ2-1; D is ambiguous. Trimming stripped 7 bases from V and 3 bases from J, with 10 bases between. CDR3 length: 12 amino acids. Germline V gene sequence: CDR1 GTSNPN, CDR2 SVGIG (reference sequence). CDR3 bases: TGTGCCTACTTGAGTGACTACAATGAGCAGTTCTTC. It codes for CAYLSDYNEQFF.

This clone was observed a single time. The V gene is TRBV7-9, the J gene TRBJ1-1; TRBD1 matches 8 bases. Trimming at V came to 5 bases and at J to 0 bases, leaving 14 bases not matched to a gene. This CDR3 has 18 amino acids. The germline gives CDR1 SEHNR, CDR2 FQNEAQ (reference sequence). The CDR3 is CASSKPESGQELNTEAFF. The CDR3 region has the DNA TGTGCCAGCAGCAAGCCCGAGTCGGGACAGGAATTGAACACTGAAGCTTTCTTT.

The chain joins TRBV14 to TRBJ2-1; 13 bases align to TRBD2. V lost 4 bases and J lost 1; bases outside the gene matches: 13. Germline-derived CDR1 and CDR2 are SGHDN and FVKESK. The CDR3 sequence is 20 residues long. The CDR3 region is CASSLERGLAGLESYNEQFF. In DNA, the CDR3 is TGTGCCAGCAGCCTTGAGCGGGGACTAGCGGGACTGGAATCCTACAATGAGCAGTTCTTC.

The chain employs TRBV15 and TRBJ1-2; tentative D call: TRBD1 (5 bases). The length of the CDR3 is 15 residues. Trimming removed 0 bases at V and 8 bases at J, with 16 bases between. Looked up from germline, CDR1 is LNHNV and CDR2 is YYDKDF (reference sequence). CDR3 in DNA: TGTGCCACCAGCAGAGACCAGGACATCTCCGCCGGCTACACCTTC. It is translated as CATSRDQDISAGYTF.

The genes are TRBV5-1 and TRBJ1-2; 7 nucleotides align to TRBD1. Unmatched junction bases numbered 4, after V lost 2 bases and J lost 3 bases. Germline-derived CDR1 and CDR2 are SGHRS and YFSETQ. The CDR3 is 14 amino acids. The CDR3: CASSFLQGDYGYTF. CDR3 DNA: TGCGCCAGCAGCTTCCTTCAGGGGGACTATGGCTACACCTTC.